Each of the 2 T cell receptor beta chains below was sequenced from the same sample in a study of T cells in Graves' hyperthyroidism and ophthalmopathy. RNA transcripts provided the source from which TCR beta CDR3 regions were amplified. HTBI primers were used for first-round RT-PCR of the TCR CDR3. TCRdb re-called the multiplex PCR reads through MiXCR, storing one row per CDR3 protein. The sample contains around 600,000 distinct CDR3 sequences, 13% to 15% of which appear only once. Sequencing was carried out using blood. These receptors were taken from a woman aged 18 to 35 with Graves' ophthalmopathy.

This rearrangement joins TRBV5-1 to TRBJ2-7; 14 bases match TRBD2. Trimming cost V 5 bases and J 3 bases; bases outside gene matches: 7. Germline V gene sequence: CDR1 SGHRS, CDR2 YFSETQ. The CDR3 spans 16 residues. The chain's CDR3 is CASSSGTSGSLYEQYF. As DNA, the CDR3 is TGCGCCAGCAGTTCCGGGACTAGCGGGAGCCTCTACGAGCAGTACTTC.

With regard to this clonotype: A much larger clone differs from this one at a single base, so this may be a read error. CDR3 nucleotides: TGTACCAGCAGTGTGGAGGGGGTTTCTGGAAACACCATATATTTT. Translation: CTSSVEGVSGNTIYF. V is TRBV2 and J is TRBJ1-3, with D possibly matching TRBD1 (6 bases). The V gene's germline CDR1 is SNHLY and CDR2 FYNNEI. The CDR3 is made up of 15 amino acids.